This T cell receptor beta chain was captured by sequencing in a study of cytomegalovirus exposure and HLA in healthy donors (dated 2017 in TCRdb). Context from the whole study: According to an earlier analysis of 587 of the donors, about 190 million T cells yielded 90 million to 140 million unique TCR beta sequences and around 280 Gb of sequence data. A later genetic analysis took genome-wide SNP genotypes for about 65% of the 666 donors and used that subset as a discovery cohort. A later analysis re-analyzed previously published TCR beta repertoires from roughly 690 donors and added high-resolution HLA genotyping to study TCR occurrence patterns. Of the approximately 370 genotyped donors, 81% were placed in the genetic ancestry cluster associated with self-reported Caucasian donors. On average, around 240,000 unique TCR beta nucleotide sequences were sequenced per donor among a few hundred genotyped donors of the cohort, with 15% to 20% of those sequences being non-productive. The T cell repertoires of 666 subjects were profiled by immunosequencing and related to cytomegalovirus serostatus. Every repertoire in the discovery cohort had been generated on one and the same sequencing platform. In an earlier analysis of roughly 600 of the donors, high-throughput TCR beta sequencing was used to judge whether each TCR beta V gene segment behaved as functional or pseudogenic. In the later analysis, no new phenotypic data were used to find candidate immune exposures; instead, reliance was placed on TCR beta sequences and their occurrence across donors. An early release covering around 630 HLA-typed donors comprised 250 to 350 gigabases of sequencing data and around 86 million unique TCR sequences. The number of typed donors differed by locus: about 620-630 for A, B, C, DRB1 and DQB1; 500 to 550 for DQA1; around 580 for DPA1; and some 450 for DPB1. About five DR-DQ haplotypes were handled as single units for association and clustering because linkage in the cohort was strong. The study aimed to test whether signatures of past pathogen exposure could be identified by cataloging public T cell receptors. High-throughput TCR immunosequencing, statistical association of individual TCRs with disease status, and machine learning were combined to predict cytomegalovirus infection status. Both class I and class II loci were covered by HLA typing, at four-digit resolution. Along with the roughly 670-subject first cohort, a separate validation cohort of over a hundred different subjects was used. Alongside the repertoire data, information on donor age, sex, ethnicity and CMV serostatus was compiled. General study outcomes and caveats: In a later analysis, TCR association rates were found to vary across HLA loci, with the most associated TCRs seen for DRB1 alleles and the fewest for HLA-C alleles. In vitro tests confirmed that a few of the cytomegalovirus-associated TCR beta chains recognize cytomegalovirus antigens. Correlated functional status among segregating V segments might be attributable to linkage disequilibrium, but an unknown experimental factor could not be ruled out. Several of the top co-occurrence clusters appeared to be linked to parvovirus B19, influenza, CMV and Epstein-Barr virus, according to a later analysis. When HLA alleles, especially DR and DQ, strongly co-occurred, attributing TCR associations to individual alleles was difficult. The earlier analysis of some 560 of the donors excluded about 16 rarely observed V segments, including chromosome 9 orphons, because counts were too low. According to the authors, the approach could potentially be generalized to other disease states and immunological phenotypes. In a later analysis, most CMV-associated TCR beta chains were found to appear HLA-restricted, with HLA associations seemingly driven largely by CMV exposure. The presence/absence analyses assumed that sequencing depth was roughly uniform across donors, and that assumption may not be true. An earlier analysis of roughly 570 of the donors showed that most TCR beta V segments appeared in productive rearrangements either about 87% or about 30% of the time, which broadly matched IMGT annotations. In the study, around 150 TCR beta chains were listed as associated with cytomegalovirus. Only TCR beta chains were sequenced in this cohort, and the absence of alpha or paired-chain data limited detectable features. Some IMGT-functional V segments, including TRBV6-2 and TRBV6-3, could not be told apart with the 87-base-pair reads, so those segments were excluded. An association between a missense DCLRE1C variant and V-gene and J-gene trimming of TCR beta chains was found in a later genetic analysis and replicated in an independent cohort. A further reported finding was that TCR beta sequences accurately predicted the HLA-A and HLA-B alleles for most subjects in the first cohort. In a later analysis, HLA-associated TCR beta chains showed more clonal expansion and lower generation probabilities than non-associated chains that were equally common. Because HLA typing was unavailable for some donors at each locus, only the typed subset was used in association tests. Cytomegalovirus status was reported to be diagnosed by the classifier with high specificity and sensitivity in both the original and validation cohorts. CMV serostatus was the only immune exposure information available for the cohort. Compared with the approximately 670-donor mean, donors in an Asian-associated ancestry cluster had fewer N-insertions in productive TCRs, according to a later genetic analysis. The sequencing pipeline was judged likely to have produced a cluster of highly shared sequence variants as a technical artifact. Across donors, most TCR sequences were observed very rarely, whereas some public TCRs were present in many individuals. At a false discovery rate of 0.05, a later analysis linked about 16,000 TCR beta sequences to specific HLA alleles.

The CDR3 covers 15 residues, taking in both the cysteine and the phenylalanine. Left in the record is the CDR3 DNA by itself, 45 bases read in frame from the first base. CDR1 and CDR2, per the germline V gene, are MNHNS and SASEGT. Here V drops 1 base and J drops 5 bases, and the junction holds 5 bases not matched to any gene. The cohort comprised some 680 healthy bone marrow donors. All cohort members were sampled while nominally healthy, although unrecorded immune exposures were likely present. The donor was CMV seronegative and belonged to the group of over 300 seronegative cohort members. Each donor provided a peripheral blood sample, and peripheral blood mononuclear cells were used for TCR beta sequencing. Genomic DNA extraction from the blood cell samples was performed with the Qiagen DNeasy Blood Extraction Kit. The library came from the immunoSEQ multiplex PCR assay. For the multiplex PCR, a mixture combining 60 forward primers for TCR Vbeta segments and 13 reverse primers for TCR Jbeta segments was used. The CDR3 region of rearranged TCR beta genes was amplified from genomic DNA with a multiplex PCR assay. The Illumina HiSeq System was used to sequence the amplified TCR beta libraries as 87-base-pair reads. The paper's data handling went like this. In a later analysis, roughly 80 million unique TCR beta chains were counted across the 500 to 700 repertoires, and roughly 10 million of these chains were shared by at least two donors. Raw reads were error-corrected and collapsed into unique sequences by a nearest-neighbor algorithm in which closely related sequences were merged to remove PCR and sequencing errors. CDR3 sequences were aligned to IMGT reference sequences to assign V, D and J gene segments. For a sequence to be retained, a match of at least six nucleotides to both a V gene segment and a J gene segment was required. A rearrangement was called productive if the CDR3 had no stop codons and remained in frame with V and J, and every other rearrangement was called non-productive. CDR3 was defined by IMGT convention, running from the second conserved V-encoded cysteine to the conserved J-encoded phenylalanine. Sequences without an unambiguous match to a single V gene segment were excluded from the earlier analysis of about 640 of the donors. In an earlier analysis of several hundred of the donors, V segments were called functional above 56.7% productive rearrangements and were called segregating when the between-donor standard deviation exceeded 5%. To diagnose cytomegalovirus status from the catalog of TCR beta chain sequences, a statistical classification framework was built. In a later analysis, TCR nucleotide sequences were compared against IMGT/GENE-DB human TR gene sequences so that V and J genes could be assigned. A later analysis assigned CDR3 sequences and most-parsimonious VDJ recombination scenarios with the TCRdist pipeline. In a later analysis, each TCR beta chain was defined by its CDR3 amino acid sequence together with its V-gene family, and reads without a unique V-gene family were excluded. To address suspected cross-contamination and a sequencing artifact, a later analysis removed 592 highly shared, low-generation-probability nucleotide sequences. A later analysis calculated a clonal expansion index for each public chain from normalized within-repertoire ranks of inferred template counts. In a later analysis, generation probabilities were computed using a VDJ recombination model fitted to out-of-frame rearrangements, and the results were checked against IGoR. A later analysis scored TCR-TCR, TCR-HLA and TCR-CMV co-occurrence with hypergeometric tests, applying a repertoire-size bias correction to TCR pairs. In a later analysis, false discovery rates were estimated by permuting HLA or CMV assignments 20 times. In a later analysis, co-occurring TCRs were grouped using DBSCAN, with TCRdist sequence similarity added in when clustering inside HLA-allele-positive subsets. Co-occurrence clustering excluded repertoires with fewer than 30,000 or more than 120,000 public chains, plus five with anomalous nucleotide sharing. TCRdb holds this immuneACCESS table with in-frame rearrangements only. Some clones are missing; in checked studies, unresolved V genes explain under half, and the rest has no known cause. V and J calls and clone size follow that table, whereas D and trimming were derived from the DNA. This sample has more than 130,000 clones in its table, and roughly 80% of those were observed once. 4.5% to 6.5% of the sample goes to the ten largest clones.

As to this clone: Its antigen remains unidentified. There are no base qualities to consult, and no much larger clone falls within one base.

The receptor chain draws on TRBV6-1 and TRBJ1-2; 9 bases in the junction line up with TRBD1. The sample was PBMCs. The origin of this receptor is a male donor in good health and CMV-seronegative. This receptor carries the CDR3 CASSEGGTGLYGYTF. The nucleotide sequence is given as TGTGCCAGCAGTGAAGGAGGGACAGGGCTGTATGGCTACACCTTC.